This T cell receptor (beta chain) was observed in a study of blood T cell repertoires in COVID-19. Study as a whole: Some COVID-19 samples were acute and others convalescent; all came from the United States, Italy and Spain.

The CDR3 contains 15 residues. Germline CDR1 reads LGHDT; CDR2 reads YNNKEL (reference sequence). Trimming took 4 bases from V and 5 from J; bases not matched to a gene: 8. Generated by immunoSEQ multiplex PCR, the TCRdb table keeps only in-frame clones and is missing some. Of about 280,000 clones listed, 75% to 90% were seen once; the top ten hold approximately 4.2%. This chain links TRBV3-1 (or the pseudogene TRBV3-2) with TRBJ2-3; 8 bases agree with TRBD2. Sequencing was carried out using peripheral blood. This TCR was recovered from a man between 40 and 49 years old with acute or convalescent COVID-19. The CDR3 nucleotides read TGTGCCAGCAGCCCCGGGACTAGTCGTCAAGATACGCAGTATTTT. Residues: CASSPGTSRQDTQYF.